This T cell receptor beta chain was sequenced during a study of long-term antiretroviral therapy in people with HIV. Of note for this clone: Its antigen remains unidentified.

Study results and caveats: All time points showed a repertoire dominated by clones expanded before ART.

Sequencing relied on immunoSEQ assay v3.0, run at survey level. Repertoires were generated with immunoSEQ multiplex PCR, while TCRdb's copy carries only in-frame clones and drops some. In the table there are 20,000 to 25,000 clones, 80% to 85% of which are singletons. Sample: unsorted PBMCs, taken 1.2 years after starting antiretroviral therapy. This receptor was identified in a woman aged 40 to 55 with HIV.

The CDR3 region is CAIREESYNEQFF. The DNA of the CDR3 is TGTGCCATCAGAGAGGAGTCCTACAATGAGCAGTTCTTC. The chain couples TRBV10-3 to TRBJ2-1; D is undetermined. Germline V gene sequence: CDR1 ENHRY, CDR2 SYGVKD. The CDR3 has 13 amino acids. V lost 6 bases and J 1 base, leaving 7 bases between the germline ends.